This is a list of T cell receptor beta chains from one sample in a study of blood T cell repertoires in COVID-19. Sequencing used immunoSEQ multiplex PCR; TCRdb keeps in-frame clones, though not all of them. In the table there are 150,000 to 200,000 clones, roughly 89% of which are singletons. Input material: peripheral blood. The receptors derive from a woman aged 60-75 years who had recovered from COVID-19. Both conserved end residues are part of each CDR3. A D gene is named only where the DNA matches it firmly. Clone size is shown for a subset of rows, as once, few, many or a class of expanded clone.

j_call v_call clone_size d_call cdr3_aa
TRBJ1-2 TRBV6-5 once NA CASRVDLRGYGYTF
TRBJ1-3 TRBV6-1 NA NA CASSEVAGNTIYF
TRBJ2-7 TRBV5-1 NA NA CASKKTGTTYEQYF
TRBJ2-6 TRBV28 NA NA CASSSASPGQSNVLTF
TRBJ1-2 TRBV7-3 NA TRBD1 CASSQGTGNYGYTF
TRBJ2-1 TRBV28 NA NA CASNSAAGSDEQFF
TRBJ1-1 TRBV7-9 NA TRBD1 CASSRQGIEAFF
TRBJ2-5 TRBV29-1 NA TRBD2 CSVWGGKETQYF
TRBJ2-3 TRBV28 NA NA CASARVAQYF
TRBJ1-2 TRBV28 NA NA CASTTGALSRGYTF
TRBJ1-6 TRBV6-1 NA TRBD1 CASSEVAGGNSPLHF
TRBJ2-5 TRBV2 NA NA CASSGTVQETQYF
TRBJ2-3 TRBV5-5 NA TRBD2 CASSPGTSGAARTDTQYF
TRBJ2-5 TRBV12-3/TRBV12-4 NA NA CASSLQGTETQYF
TRBJ1-1 TRBV28 NA TRBD1 CASRDLTGGDFF
TRBJ1-1 TRBV6-5 NA TRBD1 CASSTDRLNTEAFF
TRBJ2-3 TRBV2 NA NA CASSYRPTTDTQYF
TRBJ2-5 TRBV6-6 NA NA CASSYSGRGETQYF
TRBJ2-2 TRBV11-2 NA TRBD1 CASRSLLTGDTGELFF
TRBJ2-7 TRBV5-1 NA TRBD1 CASSLLRQGGNEQYF
TRBJ2-3 TRBV18 NA TRBD1 CASSPTGEHTQYF
TRBJ2-7 TRBV28 NA NA CASSLLTTIRTTYYF